A single sample is the source of the 14 T cell receptor beta chains below, sequenced in a study of OX40 agonist ivuxolimab in advanced cancers. The protocol was immunoSEQ multiplex PCR, while the TCRdb copy is restricted to in-frame clones and leaves out a portion. The sample shows about 100,000 clones, about 89% of them seen only once. Specimen: CD4+ or CD8+ T cells sorted from blood, collected in a trial of the OX40 agonist ivuxolimab. The receptor source for this set is an adult with an advanced solid tumor such as melanoma, head and neck, liver or kidney cancer.

The CDR3 coding sequence is TGTGCCAGCACTACTAGTTACGGGGCTGAAGCTTTCTTT. Its protein product is CASTTSYGAEAFF. The chain couples TRBV6-5 to TRBJ1-1; D is ambiguous. CDR1 is MNHEY, CDR2 SVGAGI, per germline. Trimming stripped 7 bases from V and 6 bases from J, with 15 bases between. This CDR3 is 13 amino acids long.

This sequence joins TRBV27 and TRBJ1-1; 7 nucleotides line up with TRBD1. The V gene end was trimmed by 7 bases and the J gene end by 3 bases; junction bases not matched to a gene: 8. This CDR3 has 14 residues. In germline, CDR1 is MNHEY, CDR2 SMNVEV (reference sequence). CDR3 DNA: TGTGCCAGCATCAAAACAGGGGTTGACACTGAAGCTTTCTTT. Its translation is CASIKTGVDTEAFF.

The genes are TRBV19 and TRBJ2-7; D gene ambiguous. This CDR3 is built from 15 residues. Germline V gene data show CDR1 as LNHDA and CDR2 as SQIVND (reference sequence). V lost 5 bases and J lost 0, with 14 bases in between. CDR3 protein: CASSGRGQSSYEQYF. The CDR3, as DNA: TGTGCCAGTAGTGGACGCGGCCAGAGCTCCTACGAGCAGTACTTC.

The chain combines TRBV4-1 with TRBJ2-1, with TRBD2 as a possible D gene (6 bases). Germline values: CDR1 MGHRA, CDR2 YSYEKL. Trimming cost V 0 bases and J 0 bases, with 9 bases left between them. This CDR3 is built from 16 residues. The CDR3 DNA follows: TGCGCCAGCAGCCAAGATTTGCGGGGCTCCTACAATGAGCAGTTCTTC. Translating it yields CASSQDLRGSYNEQFF.

The chain carries TRBV11-1 and TRBJ2-2, with a possible D match to TRBD2 (6 bases). The CDR3 consists of 15 residues. CDR1 is SGHAT and CDR2 is FQDESV in the germline V gene (reference sequence). Trimming cost V 4 bases and J 6 bases, with 15 bases left between them. The DNA for the CDR3 is TGTGCCAGCAGCTCCCGGGACCGGAGGGCCGGGGAGCTGTTTTTT. Protein: CASSSRDRRAGELFF. The complete variable domain, with remaining parts taken from reference TRBV11-1 and TRBJ2-2, reads EAEVAQSPRYKITEKSQAVAFWCDPISGHATLYWYRQILGQGPELLVQFQDESVVDDSQLPKDRFSAERLKGVDSTLKIQPAELGDSAMYLCASSSRDRRAGELFFGEGSRLTVL.

This clone was counted once. The V call is TRBV7-3, the J call TRBJ2-7, with 8 bases identical to TRBD1. The length of the CDR3 is 15 residues. Germline CDR1 SGHTA, CDR2 FQGTGA. V trimming: 5 bases; J trimming: 5 bases; junction bases outside the gene matches: 11. CDR3 in amino acids: CASSPDRVGFDEQYF. The DNA of the CDR3 is TGTGCCAGCAGCCCGGACAGGGTGGGATTCGACGAGCAGTACTTC.

V is TRBV14 and J is TRBJ2-3; D is unclear. V lost 1 base to trimming and J lost 2 bases, with 10 bases between them. Germline lookup yields CDR1 SGHDN and CDR2 FVKESK. This CDR3 comprises 15 residues. The chain's CDR3 is CASSQVPLYTDTQYF. In nucleotides, the CDR3 is TGTGCCAGCAGCCAAGTCCCCTTGTACACAGATACGCAGTATTTT. The full variable domain, its missing parts supplied by reference TRBV14 and TRBJ2-3, is EAGVTQFPSHSVIEKGQTVTLRCDPISGHDNLYWYRRVMGKEIKFLLHFVKESKQDESGMPNNRFLAERTGGTYSTLKVQPAELEDSGVYFCASSQVPLYTDTQYFGPGTRLTVL.

The chain recombines TRBV19 with TRBJ1-1; no reliable D call. The V end lost 4 bases, the J end lost 13 bases, and 13 bases lay between the germline ends. CDR1 and CDR2 from the germline V gene are LNHDA and SQIVND (reference sequence). This CDR3 contains 11 residues. The CDR3, as DNA: TGTGCCAGTAGTAGCCACCTCAAGTGTTTCTTT. Its translation is CASSSHLKCFF.

The CDR3 is CASKVPTDEKLFF. The CDR3 DNA reads as TGTGCCAGCAAAGTGCCGACCGATGAAAAACTGTTTTTT. The chain has TRBV6-6 and TRBJ1-4, with D uncertain. The germline V gene encodes CDR1 MNHNY and CDR2 SVGAGI (reference sequence). This CDR3 is 13 amino acids long. V was shortened by 7 bases and J by 6 bases, with 12 bases between the two germline ends.

V is TRBV29-1 and J is TRBJ1-2; tentatively, D is TRBD1 (6 bases). V shed 6 bases and J shed 5 bases, with 10 bases lying between them. The CDR3 totals 11 residues. Germline CDR1 SQVTM, CDR2 ANQGSEA. Here the CDR3 reads CSVGAGYGYTF. CDR3 nucleotides: TGCAGCGTGGGGGCAGGGTATGGCTACACCTTC.

The rearrangement links TRBV5-1 to TRBJ2-3, with D unresolved. The CDR3 extends over 14 amino acids. Between the trimmed V and J ends, which lost 7 bases and 5 bases, there was a span of 17 bases. Germline V lookup: CDR1 SGHRS, CDR2 YFSETQ. CDR3 sequence: CASRGRGKGDTQYF. The DNA for the CDR3 is TGCGCCAGCCGAGGACGCGGAAAAGGAGATACGCAGTATTTT. Using reference TRBV5-1 and TRBJ2-3 for the parts outside the CDR3, the full variable domain is KAGVTQTPRYLIKTRGQQVTLSCSPISGHRSVSWYQQTPGQGLQFLFEYFSETQRNKGNFPGRFSGRQFSNSRSEMNVSTLELGDSALYLCASRGRGKGDTQYFGPGTRLTVL.

The V gene is TRBV29-1, the J gene TRBJ2-7; D may be TRBD2 (7 bases). Germline CDR1 SQVTM, CDR2 ANQGSEA. The V and J ends lost 7 bases and 2 bases respectively, with 15 bases between them. The CDR3 extends over 13 amino acids. The CDR3 DNA reads TGCAGCGGGGGTGGGGGGGGCCCCTACGAGCAGTACTTC. Translated: CSGGGGGPYEQYF.

The CDR3 DNA is TGTGCCAGCAGCTTGGAGACAACCCGCTCTGGAAACACCATATATTTT. Its protein product is CASSLETTRSGNTIYF. The genes are TRBV5-4 and TRBJ1-3, with D hard to call. CDR3 size: 16 residues. Trimming left V 0 bases short and J 0 bases short, with 10 bases between. Germline CDR1 reads SGHNT; CDR2 reads YYREEE (reference sequence).

This clone was seen more than once but under ten times. The identical CDR3 is also encoded by other nucleotide sequences in the sample. The J gene is TRBJ1-1, the V gene TRBV11-3; D unclear. Trimming cost V 1 base and J 1 base, with 7 bases left between them. CDR1 and CDR2 (germline): SGHNT, YENEEA. The CDR3 loop spans 14 amino acids. The DNA of the CDR3 is TGTGCCAGCAGCTTAGGGTCGGGGAACACTGAAGCTTTCTTT. Amino acids: CASSLGSGNTEAFF.